A selection of T cell receptor beta chains follows, all from one sample in a study of post-analysis software for immune sequencing data. TCRdb passed the PCR reads through MiXCR, listing each CDR3 protein once. The sample contains 450,000 to 650,000 distinct CDR3 sequences, 44% of which appear only once. The sequencing sample was made of blood. Receptor source: a girl aged 5-17 years with multiple sclerosis. Each CDR3 is given without its conserved first and last residue.

>TRBV7-9|TRBJ1-1|13
ASSHDLTGGWGAF
>TRBV7-6|TRBJ2-4|14
ASSLEARAEGNIQY
>TRBV7-7|TRBJ2-5|12
ASSLTAGRETQY
>TRBV7-2|TRBJ1-4|13
ASSPQRGVDEKLF
>TRBV9|TRBJ1-2|11
ASSVQGDYGYT
>TRBV29-1|TRBJ1-2|12
SATSGTGGGGYT
>TRBV12-3/TRBV12-4|TRBJ2-5|13
ASSSPRHLQETQY
>TRBV27|TRBJ2-7|16
ASSFIRRGNKGSYEQY
>TRBV20-1|TRBJ2-1|14
SALTLEGLSYNEQF
>TRBV7-9|TRBJ2-1|10
ASSPEGTVQF
>TRBV5-1|TRBJ2-6|16
ASVPRPGRLSGANVLT
>TRBV20-1|TRBJ1-1|13
SARGRKGVNTEAF
>TRBV6-5|TRBJ2-7|12
ASAGAADSYEQY
>TRBV6-2/TRBV6-3|TRBJ2-4|14
ASSYSGSIAKNIQY
>TRBV6-4|TRBJ1-1|13
ASSEDGGEGTEAF
>TRBV6-1|TRBJ1-2|15
ASSEGTAPWDNYGYT
>TRBV29-1|TRBJ1-2|11
SVEKGGTDGYT
>TRBV10-3|TRBJ2-1|10
AISPSSNEQF
>TRBV4-1|TRBJ1-5|12
ASSTRQNNQPQH
>TRBV9|TRBJ1-2|11
ASSAQGGYGYT
>TRBV6-5|TRBJ1-2|11
ASRRELGAGYT
>TRBV7-9|-|15
ASSLGVSGQTPYEQY
>TRBV12-3/TRBV12-4|TRBJ1-1|15
ASSLALRRGWGTEAF
>TRBV24-1|TRBJ2-5|11
ATSDFRAETQY
>TRBV15|TRBJ2-5|14
ATSRDGSVAGETQY
>TRBV10-3|TRBJ1-1|11
AISIQANTEAF
>TRBV27|TRBJ1-2|13
ACSNRGQTNYGYT
>TRBV5-4|TRBJ1-2|11
ASSLFGNYGYT
>TRBV7-2|TRBJ2-3|11
ASSSPGTDTQY
>TRBV12-3/TRBV12-4|TRBJ2-3|16
ASSLAWGRPGGTDAQY
>TRBV6-5|TRBJ1-2|9
ASSSTDGYT